These T cell receptor beta chains were read from a single sample in a study of blood T cell repertoires in COVID-19. Assay used: immunoSEQ multiplex PCR; TCRdb lists only in-frame clones, some missing. The sample carries over 90,000 clones, around nine tenths recorded once. Sequenced material: peripheral blood. The receptors were sampled from a woman older than 75 in a cohort sampled during active COVID-19. Each CDR3 is given with its conserved first and last residue. D genes are given only for firm matches. A clone size is listed for some rows: how often the clone was seen (once, few, many), or a class if it is expanded.

j_call	d_call	clone_size	v_call	cdr3_aa	cdr3_nt
TRBJ1-1	TRBD1	once	TRBV6-5	CASSIDLGTALEAFF	TGTGCCAGCAGTATAGACCTCGGGACAGCTCTTGAAGCTTTCTTT
TRBJ2-5	-	-	TRBV5-1	CASSLYPGGPETQYF	TGCGCCAGCAGCTTGTACCCCGGTGGTCCAGAGACCCAGTACTTC
TRBJ2-7	-	-	TRBV9	CASSAPQKSYEQYF	TGTGCCAGCAGCGCCCCACAGAAATCCTACGAGCAGTACTTC
TRBJ2-5	TRBD1	-	TRBV7-2	CASSPGTGHETQYF	TGTGCCAGCAGCCCTGGGACAGGACACGAGACCCAGTACTTC
TRBJ1-4	-	-	TRBV5-1	CASGRGDGEKLFF	TGCGCCAGCGGCAGGGGAGACGGTGAAAAACTGTTTTTT
TRBJ2-2	TRBD1	-	TRBV5-1	CASSHNPPGTDYANTGELFF	TGCGCCAGCAGCCATAATCCACCCGGGACAGACTACGCGAACACCGGGGAGCTGTTTTTT
TRBJ2-3	TRBD1	few	TRBV24-1	CATSDAGTGGATDTQYF	TGTGCCACCAGTGACGCCGGGACAGGGGGCGCGACAGATACGCAGTATTTT
TRBJ2-3	TRBD2	-	TRBV19	CASSSPSGGLTDTQYF	TGTGCCAGTAGTTCACCTAGCGGGGGGCTCACAGATACGCAGTATTTT
TRBJ2-6	TRBD1	-	TRBV6-5	CASIHDRAGANVLTF	TGTGCCAGCATTCACGACAGGGCTGGGGCCAACGTCCTGACTTTC
TRBJ2-7	TRBD1	-	TRBV18	CASSPGQAVYEQYF	TGTGCCAGCTCACCGGGACAGGCGGTCTACGAGCAGTACTTC
TRBJ2-5	-	-	TRBV9	CASSGRVSYPETQYF	TGTGCCAGCAGCGGCCGGGTTTCCTATCCGGAGACCCAGTACTTC
TRBJ2-1	TRBD1	-	TRBV18	CASSRTVTGANEQFF	TGTGCCAGCTCGCGTACAGTCACAGGGGCCAATGAGCAGTTCTTC
TRBJ2-3	-	-	TRBV19	CASKAQPRLYTDTQYF	TGTGCCAGTAAAGCCCAACCACGTCTTTACACAGATACGCAGTATTTT
TRBJ2-7	-	-	TRBV28	CASTRGSVTYEQYF	TGTGCCAGCACCCGAGGGAGCGTAACCTACGAGCAGTACTTC
TRBJ1-4	TRBD1	once	TRBV18	CASSPGQGSTNEKLFF	TGTGCCAGCTCACCAGGACAGGGATCTACTAATGAAAAACTGTTTTTT
TRBJ2-7	TRBD2	-	TRBV6-5	CASRPGLAAYEQYF	TGTGCCAGCAGACCGGGACTAGCGGCCTACGAGCAGTACTTC
TRBJ1-5	-	-	TRBV30	CAWSVMGDQPQHF	TGTGCCTGGAGTGTTATGGGAGATCAGCCCCAGCATTTT
TRBJ1-6	-	-	TRBV6-6	CASKGTADNSPLHF	TGTGCCAGCAAGGGTACAGCGGATAATTCACCCCTCCACTTT
TRBJ2-3	-	-	TRBV19	CASSETRGFTDTQYF	TGTGCCAGTAGCGAGACTCGAGGATTCACAGATACGCAGTATTTT
TRBJ2-1	-	-	TRBV7-2	CASSPRGDSTSGFF	TGTGCCAGCAGCCCGAGGGGGGACAGCACCAGCGGGTTCTTC
TRBJ2-1	TRBD1	-	TRBV2	CASSLGQVSGEQFF	TGTGCCAGCAGCCTCGGACAGGTATCGGGGGAGCAGTTCTTC
TRBJ1-2	-	-	TRBV11-2	CASSLGRAELSGNYGYTF	TGTGCCAGCAGCTTAGGCCGGGCAGAGCTCTCAGGGAACTATGGCTACACCTTC
TRBJ2-5	TRBD2	-	TRBV20-1	CSASMAGDRETQYF	TGCAGTGCTAGTATGGCGGGAGACCGAGAGACCCAGTACTTC
TRBJ2-3	TRBD1	once	TRBV6-5	CASNPGQNTDTQYF	TGTGCCAGCAACCCGGGACAGAACACAGATACGCAGTATTTT
TRBJ2-7	-	once	TRBV3-1/TRBV3-2	CASSHGQPRAYEQYF	TGTGCCAGCAGCCACGGGCAACCGAGGGCCTACGAGCAGTACTTC
TRBJ1-5	TRBD1	-	TRBV19	CASQGQFNQPQHF	TGTGCCAGCCAGGGACAGTTCAATCAGCCCCAGCATTTT
TRBJ1-1	-	-	TRBV18	CASSPNRDLNTEAFF	TGTGCCAGCTCACCGAACAGGGACCTGAACACTGAAGCTTTCTTT
TRBJ2-5	TRBD2	-	TRBV6-1	CASSEFGGEGTQYF	TGTGCCAGCAGTGAATTTGGCGGGGAGGGGACCCAGTACTTC
TRBJ2-5	TRBD2	-	TRBV28	CASSTIAGGPETQYF	TGTGCCAGCAGTACCATAGCGGGAGGGCCAGAGACCCAGTACTTC
TRBJ2-5	-	-	TRBV5-4	CASSYTPETQYF	TGTGCCAGCAGCTATACTCCCGAGACCCAGTACTTC
TRBJ1-5	-	once	TRBV7-9	CAVRDQPQHF	TGTGCCGTACGGGATCAGCCCCAGCATTTT